One and the same sample provided the 32 T cell receptor beta chains below, sequenced in a study of Ad26.COV2.S vaccination and SARS-CoV-2 variants. Using immunoSEQ multiplex PCR, the repertoire was profiled, and TCRdb retains in-frame clones only, with some absent. Altogether roughly 350,000 clones are present, 88% being singletons, with the ten largest covering around 6.4%. Specified treatment: about 20 received Ad26.COV2.S at low or high dose, single or two shots; a few received placebo; per-sample allocation not given. On day 63 after the first injection, vaccine and placebo recipients gave samples. The input for sequencing was peripheral blood, taken in a trial of Ad26.COV2.S vaccine versus placebo. These receptors originate from a person between 18 and 59 years old who received the Ad26.COV2.S COVID-19 vaccine or a placebo.

The V gene is TRBV4-2, the J gene TRBJ1-2, with D possibly TRBD1 on 6 matching bases. The germline V gene has CDR1 LGHNA and CDR2 YNFKEQ. The CDR3 length is 13 residues. The V gene lost 5 bases and the J gene lost 3 bases, with 10 bases spanning the gap. This CDR3 is CASSNPGDYGYTF. CDR3 DNA sequence: TGTGCCAGCAGCAACCCAGGGGACTATGGCTACACCTTC.

This clone was picked up many times. This chain links TRBV7-9 with TRBJ2-3, with a possible D match to TRBD1 (6 bases). This CDR3 has 17 residues. Per the germline V gene, CDR1 is SEHNR and CDR2 is FQNEAQ (reference sequence). Trimming took off 5 bases at V and 1 base at J, with 19 bases between the two ends. This chain's CDR3 is CASSPPKGGSGTDTQYF. The CDR3 DNA is TGTGCCAGCAGCCCCCCAAAAGGGGGATCGGGCACAGATACGCAGTATTTT.

A single count supports this clone. The chain uses TRBV19 and TRBJ1-3, with unresolved D. This CDR3 comprises 12 residues. Germline V gene sequence: CDR1 LNHDA, CDR2 SQIVND (reference sequence). V lost 1 base to trimming and J lost 3 bases, with 1 base between them. CDR3 sequence: CASSIVGNTIYF. CDR3 DNA: TGTGCCAGTAGTATAGTTGGAAACACCATATATTTT.

The rearrangement links TRBV7-9 to TRBJ2-5; no clear D gene. Germline V gene data show CDR1 as SEHNR and CDR2 as FQNEAQ (reference sequence). The CDR3 has 19 amino acids. V was pared by 1 base and J by 0 bases, with 21 bases between. In nucleotides, the CDR3 is TGTGCCAGCAGCTTAGGGCACACGTATCCCGAGAGCTACCAAGAGACCCAGTACTTC. It yields the protein CASSLGHTYPESYQETQYF.

This clone has a single count. J is TRBJ2-5 and V is TRBV27; possible D gene TRBD2, 5 bases. The germline gives CDR1 MNHEY, CDR2 SMNVEV (reference sequence). With 5 bases removed from V and 5 bases from J, the gap between germline ends came to 18 bases. This CDR3 contains 15 residues. CDR3 nucleotides: TGTGCCAGCAGTCCCCGGTCGGAGCGGTTCGAGACCCAGTACTTC. It translates to CASSPRSERFETQYF.

V and J are TRBV7-3 and TRBJ1-2; 7 bases line up with TRBD1. J lost 2 bases, V lost 7 bases, and 7 bases had no gene match. The CDR3 covers 14 residues. Germline V gene sequence: CDR1 SGHTA, CDR2 FQGTGA. The CDR3 bases are TGTGCCAGCACCCAGACACAGGGGAACTATGGCTACACCTTC. Translated: CASTQTQGNYGYTF. The full variable domain, its missing parts supplied by reference TRBV7-3 and TRBJ1-2, is GAGVSQTPSNKVTEKGKYVELRCDPISGHTALYWYRQSLGQGPEFLIYFQGTGAADDSGLPNDRFFAVRPEGSVSTLKIQRTERGDSAVYLCASTQTQGNYGYTFGSGTRLTVV.

The chain employs TRBV11-2 and TRBJ2-3; D may be TRBD2 (7 bases). The V and J ends lost 3 bases and 6 bases respectively, with 13 bases between them. This CDR3 is 14 amino acids long. In germline, CDR1 is SGHAT, CDR2 FQNNGV. The CDR3 here is CASSFEGGRDTQYF. CDR3 DNA: TGTGCCAGCAGCTTCGAGGGGGGGCGGGATACGCAGTATTTT.

This sequence joins TRBV6-2 or TRBV6-3 and TRBJ2-7; D not resolved. This CDR3 has 17 residues. V was cut by 2 bases and J by 3 bases, with 20 bases left in between. Germline V lookup: CDR1 MNHEY, CDR2 SVGEGT. The CDR3 spells CASSYKPQTSRNYEQYF. CDR3 DNA sequence: TGTGCCAGCAGTTACAAACCACAGACCTCAAGAAACTACGAGCAGTACTTC.

The chain couples TRBV19 to TRBJ2-5; TRBD1 or TRBD2 may be the D gene (5 bases each). V was trimmed by 9 bases and J by 4 bases, leaving 12 bases between them. The CDR3 sequence is 12 residues long. Looked up from germline, CDR1 is LNHDA and CDR2 is SQIVND (reference sequence). The CDR3 nucleotides read TGTGCCAGCGCCCGGGGCAGAGAGACCCAGTACTTC. It yields the protein CASARGRETQYF.

J is TRBJ1-1 and V is TRBV6-5; a possible D gene is TRBD1 (6 bases). Germline values: CDR1 MNHEY, CDR2 SVGAGI. V was cut by 3 bases and J by 3 bases, with 14 bases left in between. The CDR3 totals 15 residues. CDR3 nucleotide sequence: TGTGCCAGCAGTTATTCACAGGGAGGGCACACTGAAGCTTTCTTT. Protein product: CASSYSQGGHTEAFF.

The chain joins TRBV5-1 to TRBJ1-1, with D unclear. Germline CDR1 is SGHRS and CDR2 is YFSETQ. V shed 4 bases and J shed 0 bases, with 10 bases lying between them. The CDR3 has 14 residues. The CDR3 sequence is CASSPDLMNTEAFF. The CDR3 coding sequence is TGCGCCAGCAGCCCGGACCTTATGAACACTGAAGCTTTCTTT. Using reference TRBV5-1 and TRBJ1-1 for the parts outside the CDR3, the full variable domain is KAGVTQTPRYLIKTRGQQVTLSCSPISGHRSVSWYQQTPGQGLQFLFEYFSETQRNKGNFPGRFSGRQFSNSRSEMNVSTLELGDSALYLCASSPDLMNTEAFFGQGTRLTVV.

The chain has TRBV19 and TRBJ2-5; D gene ambiguous. Germline V gene lookup returns CDR1 LNHDA and CDR2 SQIVND (reference sequence). The V end lost 4 bases, the J end lost 5 bases, and 11 bases lay between the germline ends. CDR3 size: 13 residues. The CDR3 DNA reads TGTGCCAGTAGTAAGACCGCGAGCGAGACCCAGTACTTC. Translating gives CASSKTASETQYF.

The table lists this clone with a few counts. DNA for the CDR3: TGTGCCAGCAGCCCAAATCGACAGGGGGCTCCCGGGGAGCTGTTTTTT. Protein sequence: CASSPNRQGAPGELFF. The V and J genes are TRBV5-5 and TRBJ2-2, with TRBD1 matching over 10 bases. Germline CDR1 and CDR2: SGHKS and YYEKEE (reference sequence). The CDR3 consists of 16 residues. V shed 4 bases, J shed 6 bases, and the junction held 9 bases outside the gene matches.

The chain employs TRBV6-5 and TRBJ2-7; 9 nucleotides match TRBD2. The germline gives CDR1 MNHEY, CDR2 SVGAGI. V lost 6 bases to trimming and J lost 4 bases; unmatched junction nucleotides: 10. The CDR3 covers 15 residues. The CDR3: CASSPLSAGGYEQYF. The CDR3 DNA reads TGTGCCAGCAGCCCCCTCTCTGCGGGAGGGTACGAGCAGTACTTC.

V usage is TRBV28 and J usage is TRBJ2-6; D is unclear. The ends were cut back, 10 bases at V and 0 bases at J, with 10 bases in the middle. The germline V gene has CDR1 MDHEN and CDR2 SYDVKM. CDR3 length: 14 residues. The CDR3 bases are TGTGCCACCGCTGGATCCTCTGGGGCCAACGTCCTGACTTTC. Protein: CATAGSSGANVLTF.

This chain uses TRBV3-1 (or the pseudogene TRBV3-2) with TRBJ1-1; D perhaps matches TRBD1 (6 bases). The germline V and J ends were trimmed by 2 bases and 3 bases, with 13 bases remaining between them. Germline CDR1 and CDR2: LGHDT and YNNKEL (reference sequence). This CDR3 contains 15 residues. CDR3 sequence reads: CASSQIVGAYTEAFF. The CDR3 DNA follows: TGTGCCAGCAGCCAAATCGTGGGGGCGTACACTGAAGCTTTCTTT.

The chain's CDR3 is CASSPSIGAVSNSEAFF. In DNA form, the CDR3 reads TGTGCCAGCAGCCCAAGTATAGGGGCGGTGAGCAACTCTGAAGCTTTCTTT. The chain has TRBV3-1 (or the pseudogene TRBV3-2) and TRBJ1-1; possibly TRBD1 for D (5 bases). V was clipped by 4 bases and J by 6 bases, with 24 bases between them. Per germline, CDR1 LGHDT and CDR2 YNNKEL (reference sequence). This CDR3 comprises 17 residues.

The V and J genes are TRBV4-1 and TRBJ2-7; D gene uncertain. The CDR3 runs to 15 residues. Germline CDR1 is MGHRA and CDR2 is YSYEKL. Trimming stripped 0 bases from V and 0 bases from J, with 9 bases between. CDR3 sequence (DNA): TGCGCCAGCAGCCAAGATACTCTTCTCTCCTACGAGCAGTACTTC. It yields the protein CASSQDTLLSYEQYF.

The rearrangement joins TRBV28 to TRBJ2-7; 9 positions match TRBD2. Losses at the gene ends were 5 bases for V and 6 bases for J; bases not matched to a gene: 11. This CDR3 is 15 amino acids long. Germline assignment: CDR1 MDHEN and CDR2 SYDVKM. The CDR3 DNA reads as TGTGCCAGCAGTCGCAGCGGCCTAGCGGGAAGCGAGCAGTACTTC. Translation gives CASSRSGLAGSEQYF.

This sequence joins TRBV28 and TRBJ2-7, with 10 bases aligning to TRBD2. CDR3 length: 15 residues. The ends lost 8 bases at V and 1 base at J; junction bases unmatched: 8. From germline, CDR1 is MDHEN and CDR2 SYDVKM. The DNA for the CDR3 is TGTGCCAGCGGGTTAGCGGGAGGTTATTCCTACGAGCAGTACTTC. Protein: CASGLAGGYSYEQYF. The whole variable domain, filled in from reference TRBV28 and TRBJ2-7, reads DVKVTQSSRYLVKRTGEKVFLECVQDMDHENMFWYRQDPGLGLRLIYFSYDVKMKEKGDIPEGYSVSREKKERFSLILESASTNQTSMYLCASGLAGGYSYEQYFGPGTRLTVT.

The V and J genes are TRBV28 and TRBJ2-2; D gene uncertain. Trimming took 3 bases from V and 4 from J, leaving 3 bases between them. The CDR3 has 12 amino acids. Per germline, CDR1 MDHEN and CDR2 SYDVKM. In DNA form, the CDR3 reads TGTGCCAGCAGTTTGGGCACCGGGGAGCTGTTTTTT. Translated, it gives CASSLGTGELFF. Drawing the rest from reference TRBV28 and TRBJ2-2, the complete variable domain is DVKVTQSSRYLVKRTGEKVFLECVQDMDHENMFWYRQDPGLGLRLIYFSYDVKMKEKGDIPEGYSVSREKKERFSLILESASTNQTSMYLCASSLGTGELFFGEGSRLTVL.

This chain uses TRBV27 with TRBJ2-1, with a possible D match to TRBD2 (6 bases). The CDR3 runs to 14 residues. The germline V gene has CDR1 MNHEY and CDR2 SMNVEV (reference sequence). The V gene lost 3 bases and the J gene lost 7 bases, with 13 bases spanning the gap. The DNA of the CDR3 is TGTGCCAGCAGTTTGGGGACTGTTGGGAATGAGCAGTTCTTC. This codes for CASSLGTVGNEQFF.

The chain uses TRBV9 and TRBJ2-7, with 10 bases fitting TRBD2. Germline values: CDR1 SGDLS, CDR2 YYNGEE. With V trimmed by 4 bases and J by 5 bases, 6 bases remained unmatched. This CDR3 region has 14 residues. The CDR3 sequence is CASSTRTSGDEQYF. CDR3 DNA: TGTGCCAGCAGCACTCGGACTAGCGGTGACGAGCAGTACTTC. Looking up the rest from reference TRBV9 and TRBJ2-7 gives the full variable domain: DSGVTQTPKHLITATGQRVTLRCSPRSGDLSVYWYQQSLDQGLQFLIQYYNGEERAKGNILERFSAQQFPDLHSELNLSSLELGDSALYFCASSTRTSGDEQYFGPGTRLTVT.

This clone appeared many times. CDR3 loop: CASSLDRREQYF. The DNA of the CDR3 is TGTGCCAGCAGCTTAGATCGGCGCGAGCAGTACTTC. This chain links TRBV13 with TRBJ2-7; D unresolved. The V gene lost 1 base and the J gene lost 6 bases, with 7 bases spanning the gap. The CDR3 is made up of 12 amino acids. Germline V gives CDR1 PRHDT, CDR2 FYEKMQ (reference sequence).

The J gene is TRBJ2-1, the V gene TRBV29-1; 10 bases fit TRBD2. CDR1 is SQVTM, CDR2 ANQGSEA, per germline. V lost 4 bases to trimming and J lost 6 bases; unmatched junction nucleotides: 6. The CDR3 runs to 14 residues. The DNA for the CDR3 is TGCAGCGTTGGATTGGCTAGCGGGAGCAATGAGCAGTTCTTC. This translates into CSVGLASGSNEQFF.

This rearrangement joins TRBV7-2 to TRBJ1-5; D uncertain. Trimming shortened V by 0 bases and J by 1 base, and 7 bases separated the two germline ends. Germline CDR1 and CDR2: SGHTA and FQGNSA. This CDR3 comprises 15 residues. The CDR3 here is CASSLAGISNQPQHF. DNA for the CDR3: TGTGCCAGCAGCTTAGCTGGGATCAGCAATCAGCCCCAGCATTTT.

The J gene is TRBJ1-6, the V gene TRBV19; a weak D match, TRBD1 (5 bases). CDR1 and CDR2 from the germline V gene are LNHDA and SQIVND (reference sequence). V gave up 5 bases and J gave up 6 bases, with 11 bases separating them. The CDR3 length is 14 residues. The CDR3, as DNA: TGTGCCAGTAGTTACTTACAGGCTAATTCACCCCTCCACTTT. This codes for CASSYLQANSPLHF.

The chain employs TRBV19 and TRBJ2-1, with 11 bases lining up with TRBD2. In germline, CDR1 is LNHDA, CDR2 SQIVND (reference sequence). This CDR3 has 17 residues. The V gene end was trimmed by 0 bases and the J gene end by 6 bases; junction bases not matched to a gene: 7. CDR3 coding DNA: TGTGCCAGTAGTATAGATCGGGCTAGCGGGAGGATCAATGAGCAGTTCTTC. Residues: CASSIDRASGRINEQFF.

The genes are TRBV2 and TRBJ1-5, with D perhaps TRBD1 (5 bases). V was trimmed by 4 bases and J by 2 bases, leaving 12 bases between them. There are 15 residues in the CDR3. Per the germline V gene, CDR1 is SNHLY and CDR2 is FYNNEI. CDR3 bases: TGTGCCAGCAGTGGGGACGCTAAGGGCAATCAGCCCCAGCATTTT. Protein: CASSGDAKGNQPQHF.

V and J are TRBV5-1 and TRBJ2-6; D perhaps matches TRBD1 (5 bases). The germline V and J ends were trimmed by 1 base and 2 bases, with 13 bases remaining between them. CDR3 length: 17 amino acids. Germline CDR1 reads SGHRS; CDR2 reads YFSETQ. The CDR3 nucleotides are TGCGCCAGCAGCTTGTTGGCAGGGTCTGCTGGGGCCAACGTCCTGACTTTC. The encoded protein is CASSLLAGSAGANVLTF. Drawing the rest from reference TRBV5-1 and TRBJ2-6, the complete variable domain is KAGVTQTPRYLIKTRGQQVTLSCSPISGHRSVSWYQQTPGQGLQFLFEYFSETQRNKGNFPGRFSGRQFSNSRSEMNVSTLELGDSALYLCASSLLAGSAGANVLTFGAGSRLTVL.

This rearrangement joins TRBV5-1 to TRBJ1-3; 8 nucleotides match TRBD1. The V segment lost 0 bases and the J segment 0 bases; nucleotides outside the gene matches: 2. The CDR3 sequence is 16 residues long. Germline V gene sequence: CDR1 SGHRS, CDR2 YFSETQ. DNA of the CDR3: TGCGCCAGCAGCTTGGTGACAGGGGACTCTGGAAACACCATATATTTT. Its translation: CASSLVTGDSGNTIYF.

This clone was found once. This chain uses TRBV9 with TRBJ2-7; D unclear. The V gene's germline CDR1 is SGDLS and CDR2 YYNGEE. Trimming shortened V by 0 bases and J by 2 bases, and 9 bases separated the two germline ends. There are 14 residues in the CDR3. DNA of the CDR3: TGTGCCAGCAGCGTAGCTACAGCGACCTACGAGCAGTACTTC. It specifies CASSVATATYEQYF. The complete variable domain, with remaining parts taken from reference TRBV9 and TRBJ2-7, reads DSGVTQTPKHLITATGQRVTLRCSPRSGDLSVYWYQQSLDQGLQFLIQYYNGEERAKGNILERFSAQQFPDLHSELNLSSLELGDSALYFCASSVATATYEQYFGPGTRLTVT.